This TCR beta chain was sequenced during a study of T cells in Graves' hyperthyroidism and ophthalmopathy. The CDR3 regions of TCR beta were amplified from RNA transcripts. A first-round RT-PCR of the TCR CDR3 used the HTBI primer set. TCRdb redid the calling of the multiplex PCR reads with MiXCR, one entry per CDR3 protein. The data hold 350,000 to 400,000 distinct CDR3 sequences, with 14% to 15% observed a single time. Cells are PBMCs isolated from about 10 ml of fresh blood. Germline CDR1 reads MGHRA; CDR2 reads YSYEKL. This CDR3 region has 17 residues. Trimming removed 0 bases from V and 5 bases from J; junction bases left unmatched: 10. As to this clonotype: Its antigen is undetermined.

Study-wide findings and caveats: A model of 13 V-J features distinguished ophthalmopathy from stable hyperthyroidism. Most clonotypes expanded in thyroid above 0.001 were likewise present in blood. Ophthalmopathy was identified by the model a median around 6.3 months ahead of onset.

Sequenced input: blood. The chain uses TRBV4-1 and TRBJ2-5, with 9 bases aligning to TRBD1. This TCR derives from a woman younger than 45 with Graves' hyperthyroidism. The CDR3 nucleotides read TGCGCCAGCAGCCAAGAACAGGGGGCTCGTTCGTGGGAGACCCAGTACTTC. This sequence encodes CASSQEQGARSWETQYF.